This entry concerns a single T cell receptor beta chain. Its target is unknown. Next came a second PCR, run for about 7 to 12 cycles, which used a sample-barcoded 5' primer along with a J-beta primer mix. Through a template-switch adaptor with 12 random nucleotides, each cDNA molecule received a tag. Using its own MiXCR run on the 5' RACE reads, TCRdb lists one record per CDR3 protein. The sample lists some 1.1 million distinct CDR3 sequences; 35% to 40% were seen once. The data were obtained in a study of blood T cells in healthy people across ages. The study, taken as a whole, reports: It was not known whether donors were CMV positive (a possible confounder of expanded clonotype changes).

There are 15 residues in the CDR3. Deletions cut 5 bases from V and 0 bases from J, with 11 bases between. CDR1 and CDR2 from the germline V gene are SEHNR and FQNEAQ (reference sequence). This receptor was identified in a man younger than 30 in good health. Sequenced input: blood. V gene TRBV7-9 combines with J gene TRBJ1-5; D gene ambiguous. CDR3 sequence: CASSRSADSNQPQHF. CDR3 sequence (DNA): TGTGCCAGCAGCCGGTCGGCAGATAGCAATCAGCCCCAGCATTTT.